This T cell receptor (beta chain) originates from a study of blood T cell repertoires in COVID-19. Some clones are missing from TCRdb's copy, which holds only in-frame ones; the method was immunoSEQ multiplex PCR. The data hold about 460,000 clones, with approximately 90% observed a single time. The sequenced sample consisted of PBMCs or T cells enriched from blood (not recorded which). The receptor comes from a woman aged 55-75 years who had recovered from COVID-19.

CDR3 bases: TGTGCCAGCTCACAACAGGGGGCTAACTATGGCTACACCTTC. As protein: CASSQQGANYGYTF. The rearrangement joins TRBV18 to TRBJ1-2; 8 bases map to TRBD1. CDR3 length: 14 amino acids. The J segment lost 0 bases and the V segment lost 4 bases, leaving 1 base of the junction unmatched. Germline V lookup: CDR1 KGHSH, CDR2 LQKENI.